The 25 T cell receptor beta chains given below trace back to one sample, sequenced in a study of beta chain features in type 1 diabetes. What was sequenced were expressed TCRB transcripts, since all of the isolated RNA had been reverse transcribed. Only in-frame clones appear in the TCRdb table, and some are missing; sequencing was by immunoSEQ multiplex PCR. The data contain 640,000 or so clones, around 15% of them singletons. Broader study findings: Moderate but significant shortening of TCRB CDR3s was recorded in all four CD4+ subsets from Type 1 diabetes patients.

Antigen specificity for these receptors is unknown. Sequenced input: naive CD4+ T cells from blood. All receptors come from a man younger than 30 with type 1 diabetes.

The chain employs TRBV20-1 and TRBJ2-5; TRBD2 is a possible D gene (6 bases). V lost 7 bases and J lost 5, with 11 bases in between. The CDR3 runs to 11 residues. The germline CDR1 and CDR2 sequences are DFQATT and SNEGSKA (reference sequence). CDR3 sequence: CSGRAGETQYF. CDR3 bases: TGCAGTGGCAGGGCGGGGGAGACCCAGTACTTC.

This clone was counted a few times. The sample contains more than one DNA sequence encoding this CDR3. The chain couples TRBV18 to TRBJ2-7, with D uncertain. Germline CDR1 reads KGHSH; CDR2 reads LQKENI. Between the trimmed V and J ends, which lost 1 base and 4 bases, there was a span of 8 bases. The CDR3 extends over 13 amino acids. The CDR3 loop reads CASSPQGPYEQYF. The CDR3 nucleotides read TGTGCCAGCTCACCACAGGGTCCGTACGAGCAGTACTTC.

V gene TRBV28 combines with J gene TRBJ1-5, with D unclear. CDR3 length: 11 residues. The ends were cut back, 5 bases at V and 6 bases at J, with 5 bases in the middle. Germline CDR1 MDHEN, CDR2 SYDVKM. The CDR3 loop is CASSLTQPQHF. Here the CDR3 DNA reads TGTGCCAGCAGTCTCACTCAGCCCCAGCATTTT. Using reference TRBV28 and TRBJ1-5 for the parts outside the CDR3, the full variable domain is DVKVTQSSRYLVKRTGEKVFLECVQDMDHENMFWYRQDPGLGLRLIYFSYDVKMKEKGDIPEGYSVSREKKERFSLILESASTNQTSMYLCASSLTQPQHFGDGTRLSIL.

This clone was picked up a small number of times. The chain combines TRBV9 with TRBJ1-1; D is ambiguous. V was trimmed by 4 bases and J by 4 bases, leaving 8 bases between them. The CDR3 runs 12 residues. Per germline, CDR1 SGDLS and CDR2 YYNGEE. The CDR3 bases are TGTGCCAGCAGCCGACTAGGCACTGAAGCTTTCTTT. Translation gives CASSRLGTEAFF.

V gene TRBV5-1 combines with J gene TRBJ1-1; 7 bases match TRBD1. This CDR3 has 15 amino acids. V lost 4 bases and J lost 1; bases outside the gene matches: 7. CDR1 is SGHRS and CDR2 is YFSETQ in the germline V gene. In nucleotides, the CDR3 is TGCGCCAGCAGCGGAGCCGGGACAGAGAACACTGAAGCTTTCTTT. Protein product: CASSGAGTENTEAFF.

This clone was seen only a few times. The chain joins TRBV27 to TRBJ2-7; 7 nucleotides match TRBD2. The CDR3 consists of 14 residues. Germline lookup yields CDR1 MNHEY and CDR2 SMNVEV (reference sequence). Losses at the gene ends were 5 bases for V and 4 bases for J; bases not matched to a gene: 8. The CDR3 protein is CASSLRTGGYEQYF. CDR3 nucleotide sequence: TGTGCCAGCAGTCTAAGGACGGGGGGATACGAGCAGTACTTC.

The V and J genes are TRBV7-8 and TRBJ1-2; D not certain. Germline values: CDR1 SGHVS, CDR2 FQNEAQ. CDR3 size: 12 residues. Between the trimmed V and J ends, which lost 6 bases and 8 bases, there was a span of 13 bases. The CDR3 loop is CASRRSNGGYTF. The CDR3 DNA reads TGTGCCAGCAGGCGGTCCAATGGGGGCTACACCTTC.

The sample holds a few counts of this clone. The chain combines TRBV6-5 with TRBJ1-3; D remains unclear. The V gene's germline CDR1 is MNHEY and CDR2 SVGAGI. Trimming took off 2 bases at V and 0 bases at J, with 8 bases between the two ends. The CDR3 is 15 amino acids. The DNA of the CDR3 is TGTGCCAGCAGTTACAAGGGCAACTCTGGAAACACCATATATTTT. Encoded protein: CASSYKGNSGNTIYF.

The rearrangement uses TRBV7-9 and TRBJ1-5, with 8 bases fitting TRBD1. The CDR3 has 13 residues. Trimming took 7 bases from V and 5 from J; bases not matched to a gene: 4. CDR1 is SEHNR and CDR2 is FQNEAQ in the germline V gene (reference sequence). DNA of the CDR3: TGTGCCAGCACGGACAGGGTGGATCAGCCCCAGCATTTT. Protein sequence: CASTDRVDQPQHF. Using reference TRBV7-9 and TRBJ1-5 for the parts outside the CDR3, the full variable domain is DTGVSQNPRHKITKRGQNVTFRCDPISEHNRLYWYRQTLGQGPEFLTYFQNEAQLEKSRLLSDRFSAERPKGSFSTLEIQRTEQGDSAMYLCASTDRVDQPQHFGDGTRLSIL.

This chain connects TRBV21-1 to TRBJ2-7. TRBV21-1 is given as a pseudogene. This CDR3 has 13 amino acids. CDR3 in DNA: TGTGCCAGCAGGGTCAGTAGGGCGACCGAGCAGTACTTC. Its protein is CASRVSRATEQYF.

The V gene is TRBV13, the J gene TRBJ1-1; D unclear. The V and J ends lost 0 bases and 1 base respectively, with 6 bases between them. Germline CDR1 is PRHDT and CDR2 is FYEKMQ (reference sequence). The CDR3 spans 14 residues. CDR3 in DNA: TGTGCCAGCAGCTTAGGCGTGGCGAACACTGAAGCTTTCTTT. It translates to CASSLGVANTEAFF.

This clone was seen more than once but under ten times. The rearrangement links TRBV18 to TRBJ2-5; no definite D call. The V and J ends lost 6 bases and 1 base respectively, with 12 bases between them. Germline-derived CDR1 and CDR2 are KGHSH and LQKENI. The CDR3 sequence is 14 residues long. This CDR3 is CASSPSLSQETQYF. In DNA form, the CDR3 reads TGTGCCAGCTCCCCGAGCCTTTCCCAAGAGACCCAGTACTTC.

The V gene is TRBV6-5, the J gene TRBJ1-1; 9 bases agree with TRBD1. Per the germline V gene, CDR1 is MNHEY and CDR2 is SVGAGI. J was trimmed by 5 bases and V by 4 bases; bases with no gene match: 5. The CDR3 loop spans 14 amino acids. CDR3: CASSSGTGKTEAFF. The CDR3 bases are TGTGCCAGCAGTTCCGGGACAGGGAAGACTGAAGCTTTCTTT.

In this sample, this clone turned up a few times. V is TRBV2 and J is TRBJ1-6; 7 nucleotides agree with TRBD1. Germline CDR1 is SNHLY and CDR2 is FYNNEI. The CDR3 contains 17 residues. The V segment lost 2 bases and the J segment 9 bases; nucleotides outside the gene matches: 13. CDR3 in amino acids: CASSERRDSQLSSPLHF. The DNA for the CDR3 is TGTGCCAGCAGTGAACGTAGGGACAGCCAACTGAGTTCACCCCTCCACTTT.

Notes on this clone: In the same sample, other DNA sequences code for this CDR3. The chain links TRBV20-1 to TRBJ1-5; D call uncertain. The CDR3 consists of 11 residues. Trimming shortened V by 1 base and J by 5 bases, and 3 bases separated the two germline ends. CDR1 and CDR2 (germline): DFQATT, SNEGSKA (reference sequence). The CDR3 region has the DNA TGCAGTGCTAGAGGCGATCAGCCCCAGCATTTT. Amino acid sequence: CSARGDQPQHF.

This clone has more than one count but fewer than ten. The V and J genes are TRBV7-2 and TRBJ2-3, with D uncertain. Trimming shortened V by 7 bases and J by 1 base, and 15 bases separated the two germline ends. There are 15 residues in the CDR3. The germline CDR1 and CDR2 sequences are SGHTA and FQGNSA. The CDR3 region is CASTAGLTGTDTQYF. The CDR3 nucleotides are TGTGCCAGCACCGCCGGGCTAACCGGCACAGATACGCAGTATTTT.

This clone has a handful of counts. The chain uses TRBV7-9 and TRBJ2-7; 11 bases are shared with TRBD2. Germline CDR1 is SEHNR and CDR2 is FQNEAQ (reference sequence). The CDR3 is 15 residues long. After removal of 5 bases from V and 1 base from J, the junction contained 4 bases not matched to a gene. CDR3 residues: CASSELAGVSYEQYF. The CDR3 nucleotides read TGTGCCAGCAGCGAACTAGCGGGGGTGTCCTACGAGCAGTACTTC.

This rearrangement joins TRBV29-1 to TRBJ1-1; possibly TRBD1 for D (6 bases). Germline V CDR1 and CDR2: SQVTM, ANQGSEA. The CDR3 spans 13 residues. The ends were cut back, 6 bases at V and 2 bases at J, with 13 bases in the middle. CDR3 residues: CSVANRANTEAFF. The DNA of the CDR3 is TGCAGCGTCGCCAACAGGGCAAACACTGAAGCTTTCTTT. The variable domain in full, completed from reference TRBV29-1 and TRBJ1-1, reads SAVISQKPSRDICQRGTSLTIQCQVDSQVTMMFWYRQQPGQSLTLIATANQGSEATYESGFVIDKFPISRPNLTFSTLTVSNMSPEDSSIYLCSVANRANTEAFFGQGTRLTVV.

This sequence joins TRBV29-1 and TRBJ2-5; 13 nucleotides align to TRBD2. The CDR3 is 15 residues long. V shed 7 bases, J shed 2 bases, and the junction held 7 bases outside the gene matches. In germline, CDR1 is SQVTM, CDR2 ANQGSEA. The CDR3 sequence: CSARTSGGFQETQYF. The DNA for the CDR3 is TGCAGCGCCAGGACTAGCGGGGGATTTCAAGAGACCCAGTACTTC.

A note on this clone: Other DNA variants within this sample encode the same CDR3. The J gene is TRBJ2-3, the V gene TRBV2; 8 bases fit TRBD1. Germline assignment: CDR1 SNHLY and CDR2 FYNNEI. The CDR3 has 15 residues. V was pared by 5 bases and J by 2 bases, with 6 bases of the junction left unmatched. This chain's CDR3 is CASSSQGASTDTQYF. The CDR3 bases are TGTGCCAGCAGTTCTCAGGGGGCATCCACAGATACGCAGTATTTT.

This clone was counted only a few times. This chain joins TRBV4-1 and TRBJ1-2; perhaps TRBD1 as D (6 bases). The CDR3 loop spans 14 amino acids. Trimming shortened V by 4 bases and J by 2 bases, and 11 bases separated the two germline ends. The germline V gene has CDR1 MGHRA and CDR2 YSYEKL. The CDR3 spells CASSRDTLNYGYTF. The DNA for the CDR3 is TGCGCCAGCAGCCGGGACACCCTAAACTATGGCTACACCTTC.

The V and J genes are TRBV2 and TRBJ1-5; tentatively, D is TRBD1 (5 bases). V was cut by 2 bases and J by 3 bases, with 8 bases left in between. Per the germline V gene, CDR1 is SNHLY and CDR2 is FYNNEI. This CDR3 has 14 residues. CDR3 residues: CASSERDHNQPQHF. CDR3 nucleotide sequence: TGTGCCAGCAGTGAACGGGACCACAATCAGCCCCAGCATTTT.

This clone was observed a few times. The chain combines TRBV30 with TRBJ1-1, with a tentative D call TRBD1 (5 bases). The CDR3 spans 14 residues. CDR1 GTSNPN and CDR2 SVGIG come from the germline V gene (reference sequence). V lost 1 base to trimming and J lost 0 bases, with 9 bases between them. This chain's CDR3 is CAWSAGHLNTEAFF. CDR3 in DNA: TGTGCCTGGAGTGCCGGACATCTGAACACTGAAGCTTTCTTT.

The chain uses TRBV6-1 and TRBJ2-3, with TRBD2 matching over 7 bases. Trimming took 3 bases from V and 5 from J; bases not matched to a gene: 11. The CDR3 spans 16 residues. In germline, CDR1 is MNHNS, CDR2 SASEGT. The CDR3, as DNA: TGTGCCAGCAGTGAGGACCTCCTCCCGGGGGGAGATACGCAGTATTTT. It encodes CASSEDLLPGGDTQYF.

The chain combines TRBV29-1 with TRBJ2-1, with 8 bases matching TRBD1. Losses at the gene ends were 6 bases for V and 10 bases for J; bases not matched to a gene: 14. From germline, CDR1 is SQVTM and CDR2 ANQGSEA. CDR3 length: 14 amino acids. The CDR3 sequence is CSVATGVGAGEQFF. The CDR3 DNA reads TGCAGCGTAGCGACAGGGGTAGGGGCAGGAGAGCAGTTCTTC.